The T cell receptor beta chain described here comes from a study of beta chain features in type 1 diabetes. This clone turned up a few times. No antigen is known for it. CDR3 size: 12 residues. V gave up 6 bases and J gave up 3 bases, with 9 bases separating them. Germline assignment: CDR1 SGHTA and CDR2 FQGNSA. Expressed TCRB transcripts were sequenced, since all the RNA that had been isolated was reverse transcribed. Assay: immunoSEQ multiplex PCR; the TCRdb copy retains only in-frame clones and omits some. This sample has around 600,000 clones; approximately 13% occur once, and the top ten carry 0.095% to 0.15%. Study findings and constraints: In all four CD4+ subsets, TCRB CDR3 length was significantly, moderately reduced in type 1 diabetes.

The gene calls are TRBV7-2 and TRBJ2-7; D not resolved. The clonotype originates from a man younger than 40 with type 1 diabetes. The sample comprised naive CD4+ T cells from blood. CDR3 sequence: CASSRDLYEQYF. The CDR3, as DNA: TGTGCCAGCAGTCGAGATCTCTACGAGCAGTACTTC.